This TCR beta chain was captured in a study of cytomegalovirus exposure and HLA in healthy donors. Study-wide context: There were around 100 million unique TCR beta sequences, drawn from about 190 million T cells, in an earlier analysis.

Nominally healthy donors were sampled, though unrecorded immune exposures were likely. Unmatched junction bases numbered 2, after V lost 1 base and J lost 7 bases. This CDR3 comprises 13 residues. The germline CDR1 and CDR2 sequences are SQVTM and ANQGSEA. The PCR used 60 Vbeta and 13 Jbeta primers. Using immunoSEQ multiplex PCR, the repertoire was profiled, and TCRdb retains in-frame clones only, with some absent. The specimen's table records 170,000 or so clones. The specimen sequenced was PBMCs. The TCR originated in a man younger than 40 in good health and CMV-seronegative. The chain has TRBV29-1 and TRBJ2-5; TRBD2 matches 11 bases. CDR3 residues: CSVEGLAGGTQYF. The CDR3 DNA sequence: TGCAGCGTTGAAGGGCTAGCGGGAGGGACCCAGTACTTC.